This T cell receptor beta chain was found in a study of blood T cell repertoires in COVID-19. The data were produced by immunoSEQ multiplex PCR, yet TCRdb's version contains in-frame clones alone and is incomplete. The table shows 60,000 or so clones, with around 80% occurring only once. This TCR derives from a man aged 30 to 45 with COVID-19, enrolled during active disease. Sequences were obtained from peripheral blood.

The CDR3 here is CATSDPQGREGQRDEQFF. The DNA for the CDR3 is TGTGCCACCAGTGACCCGCAGGGGCGGGAGGGCCAACGGGATGAGCAGTTCTTC. V and J are TRBV24-1 and TRBJ2-1, with 9 bases that match TRBD2. V shed 4 bases, J shed 8 bases, and the junction held 17 bases outside the gene matches. Germline lookup yields CDR1 KGHDR and CDR2 SFDVKD. The CDR3 extends over 18 amino acids.